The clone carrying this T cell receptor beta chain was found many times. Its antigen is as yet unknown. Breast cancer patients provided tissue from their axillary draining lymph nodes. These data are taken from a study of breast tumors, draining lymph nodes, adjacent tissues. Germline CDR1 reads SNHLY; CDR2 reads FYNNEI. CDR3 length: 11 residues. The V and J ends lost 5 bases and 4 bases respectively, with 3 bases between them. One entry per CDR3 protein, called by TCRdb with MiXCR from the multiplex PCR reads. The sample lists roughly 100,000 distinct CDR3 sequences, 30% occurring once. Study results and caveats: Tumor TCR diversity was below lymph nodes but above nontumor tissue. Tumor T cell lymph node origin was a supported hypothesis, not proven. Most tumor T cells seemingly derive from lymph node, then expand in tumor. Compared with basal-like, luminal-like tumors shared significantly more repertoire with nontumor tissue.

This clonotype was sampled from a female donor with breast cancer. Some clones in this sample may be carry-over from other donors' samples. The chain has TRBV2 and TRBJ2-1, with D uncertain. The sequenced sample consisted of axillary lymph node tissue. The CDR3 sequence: CASSPYNEQFF. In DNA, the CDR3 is TGTGCCAGCAGTCCATACAATGAGCAGTTCTTC.